This entry describes one TCR beta chain. Its antigen is unknown. The data are from a study of T cells after yellow fever vaccination. Points from the study as a whole: The secondary response was weaker, and its peak arrived faster, on day 5 versus 15. Overall, a small share of clonotypes was seen in both CD4 and CD8 compartments.

Universal primer sites and UMIs were introduced during 5'RACE template-switching synthesis of TCR cDNA. TCRdb reanalysed the 5' RACE reads using MiXCR and keeps one entry per CDR3 protein. The table lists about 340,000 distinct CDR3 sequences, 3.5% to 4.5% of them singletons, with 20% to 30% in the top ten. This CDR3 has 14 residues. Germline V gives CDR1 DFQATT, CDR2 SNEGSKA (reference sequence). The J segment lost 0 bases and the V segment lost 5 bases, leaving 4 bases of the junction unmatched. This specimen was PBMCs, taken 5 days after the yellow fever booster vaccination. This clonotype was obtained from a man aged 18 to 29 who received the YFV17D yellow fever vaccine. The chain carries TRBV20-1 and TRBJ2-3, with TRBD2 matching over 8 bases. As DNA, the CDR3 is TGCAGTGCTCCTAAGCGGGGGAGCACAGATACGCAGTATTTT. This sequence encodes CSAPKRGSTDTQYF.